The 22 T cell receptor beta chains below come from one sample, sequenced in a study of molecular identifiers for immune sequencing clone quantification. TCRdb re-called the PCR reads with MiXCR, one entry per CDR3 protein. The table has approximately 680,000 distinct CDR3 sequences, about 25% seen once. Specimen: naive CD8+ T cells from blood, with Jurkat cell RNA spiked in. The subset here: FACS-sorted CD8+CD4-CCR7+CD45RA+ naive T cells. Receptors originate from a human donor in good health. Some libraries in this study had Jurkat cell RNA spiked in.

This clonotype appeared once. The junction does not match germline at one end; this may be a read error. The chain uses TRBV24-1 and TRBJ2-7; 12 bases fit TRBD2. The CDR3 covers 15 residues. Germline CDR1 is KGHDR and CDR2 is SFDVKD. Here the CDR3 DNA reads TGTGCCACCGCCGCTAGCGGGAGGGCCCCCTACGAGCAGTGCTTC. Protein product: CATAASGRAPYEQCF.

The chain carries TRBV13 and TRBJ2-2, with D possibly matching TRBD2 (5 bases). CDR1 is PRHDT and CDR2 is FYEKMQ in the germline V gene (reference sequence). The CDR3 is made up of 15 amino acids. V was shortened by 4 bases and J by 5 bases, with 14 bases between the two germline ends. CDR3 sequence reads: CASSSGWDGTGELFF. The CDR3 DNA follows: TGTGCCAGCAGCTCGGGGTGGGATGGTACCGGGGAGCTGTTTTTT.

A few counts support this clonotype. The V call is TRBV14, the J call TRBJ1-1; 8 bases match TRBD1. Germline CDR1 SGHDN, CDR2 FVKESK. With 1 base clipped from V and 2 bases from J, the junction kept 9 bases outside the gene matches. The CDR3 runs 17 residues. The CDR3 sequence is CASSQVPGGIFNTEAFF. The CDR3 DNA reads as TGTGCCAGCAGCCAAGTCCCAGGGGGCATCTTTAACACTGAAGCTTTCTTT.

This clonotype was observed at least ten times. CDR3 protein: CSAREGTETEAFF. CDR3 DNA sequence: TGCAGTGCTAGAGAGGGGACGGAGACTGAAGCTTTCTTT. V usage is TRBV20-1 and J usage is TRBJ1-1; D is possibly TRBD1 (5 bases). Trimming left V 0 bases short and J 5 bases short, with 10 bases between. Germline CDR1 reads DFQATT; CDR2 reads SNEGSKA (reference sequence). The length of the CDR3 is 13 residues.

This chain joins TRBV12-3 or TRBV12-4 and TRBJ1-6; no clear D. V shed 5 bases and J shed 7 bases, with 12 bases lying between them. The CDR3 consists of 14 residues. CDR3 nucleotide sequence: TGTGCCAGCAGTCCCGCTAATAGGAATTCACCCCTCCACTTT. Translation gives CASSPANRNSPLHF.

Worth noting for this clonotype: The junction differs from germline at one of its ends, possibly a read error. The rearrangement joins TRBV7-8 to TRBJ1-1; D gene uncertain. The CDR3 loop spans 14 amino acids. Germline values: CDR1 SGHVS, CDR2 FQNEAQ. In DNA form, the CDR3 reads TGTGCCAGCAGCTTAGCAGGCGTGAACACTGGAGCTTTCTTT. Translated, it gives CASSLAGVNTGAFF.

This clonotype was recorded many times. The chain is built from TRBV7-9 and TRBJ2-7; D remains unclear. Germline assignment: CDR1 SEHNR and CDR2 FQNEAQ (reference sequence). CDR3 length: 13 residues. V was trimmed by 4 bases and J by 0 bases, leaving 7 bases between them. As DNA, the CDR3 is TGTGCCAGCAGCTCTAGTAACTCCTACGAGCAGTACTTC. This codes for CASSSSNSYEQYF.

This clonotype was detected only a few times. The V call is TRBV7-9, the J call TRBJ1-4, with TRBD1 identical over 9 bases. The V gene's germline CDR1 is SEHNR and CDR2 FQNEAQ (reference sequence). The junction had 9 bases not matched to a gene; V was cut back by 5 bases and J by 8 bases. This CDR3 contains 15 residues. The CDR3 reads CASSDRTGVGEKLFF. CDR3 DNA: TGTGCCAGCAGCGACAGGACAGGGGTAGGGGAAAAACTGTTTTTT.

On this clonotype: The junction departs from the called germline gene at one end, perhaps through a read error. The chain links TRBV7-7 to TRBJ2-1, with TRBD1 identical over 7 bases. The germline V gene encodes CDR1 SSHAT and CDR2 FNYEAQ (reference sequence). This CDR3 is built from 15 residues. CDR3 in amino acids: CASSLSDRAYNEQFF. The CDR3 DNA reads as TGTGCTAGCAGCCTATCCGACAGGGCCTACAATGAGCAGTTCTTC.

This rearrangement joins TRBV6-2 or TRBV6-3 to TRBJ2-2; no firm D call. V was shortened by 0 bases and J by 4 bases, with 12 bases between the two germline ends. The germline gives CDR1 MNHEY, CDR2 SVGEGT. This CDR3 spans 16 amino acids. DNA of the CDR3: TGTGCCAGCAGTTACTCGATGAGTAAGGGCACCGGGGAGCTGTTTTTT. It is translated as CASSYSMSKGTGELFF.

This rearrangement joins TRBV5-8 to TRBJ2-1; 13 bases are a match to TRBD2. J gave up 1 base and V 3 bases, and 10 bases lay outside the gene matches. This CDR3 comprises 19 residues. Germline V gene lookup returns CDR1 SGHTS and CDR2 YDEGEE. The chain's CDR3 is CASSSEGLAGRMSYNEQFF. DNA of the CDR3: TGTGCCAGCAGCTCGGAGGGACTAGCGGGAAGGATGTCCTACAATGAGCAGTTCTTC. Variable domain in full (rest from reference TRBV5-8 and TRBJ2-1): EAGVTQSPTHLIKTRGQQATLRCSPISGHTSVYWYQQALGLGLQFLLWYDEGEERNRGNFPPRFSGRQFPNYSSELNVNALELEDSALYLCASSSEGLAGRMSYNEQFFGPGTRLTVL.

This clonotype was counted at least ten times. The chain couples TRBV7-9 to TRBJ2-3; TRBD1 aligns across 8 bases. The junction had 8 bases not matched to a gene; V was cut back by 4 bases and J by 5 bases. CDR3 length: 15 amino acids. Germline V gene data show CDR1 as SEHNR and CDR2 as FQNEAQ (reference sequence). CDR3 amino acids: CASSSDRGWGDTQYF. The CDR3 nucleotides are TGTGCCAGCAGCTCCGACAGGGGATGGGGAGATACGCAGTATTTT.

This clonotype was seen a few times. CDR3 sequence reads: CASSEVASGSAEQYF. The CDR3 coding sequence is TGTGCCAGCAGTGAGGTGGCTAGCGGGAGTGCCGAGCAGTACTTC. The V call is TRBV2, the J call TRBJ2-7; 10 bases are a match to TRBD2. The CDR3 is 15 residues long. V lost 3 bases to trimming and J lost 6 bases; unmatched junction nucleotides: 8. The V gene's germline CDR1 is SNHLY and CDR2 FYNNEI.

This clonotype has a single count. A single base separates this from a much larger clone, so it may be a read error. The gene calls are TRBV9 and TRBJ1-6; unclear D gene. CDR1 is SGDLS and CDR2 is YYNGEE in the germline V gene. The CDR3 sequence is 13 residues long. The CDR3 is CASGVSGNSPLHF. In DNA form, the CDR3 reads TGTGCCAGCGGCGTAAGTGGCAATTCACCCCTCCACTTT.

The chain is built from TRBV11-2 and TRBJ2-2; 12 bases agree with TRBD2. Germline CDR1 is SGHAT and CDR2 is FQNNGV. The CDR3 length is 17 residues. The V segment lost 2 bases and the J segment 1 base; nucleotides outside the gene matches: 2. The CDR3 sequence is CASSLWGLAGNTGELFF. The CDR3 DNA is TGTGCCAGCAGCTTATGGGGACTAGCGGGGAACACCGGGGAGCTGTTTTTT.

There are a few counts of this clonotype. The chain is built from TRBV14 and TRBJ2-4, with 12 bases identical to TRBD2. Per germline, CDR1 SGHDN and CDR2 FVKESK. The length of the CDR3 is 15 residues. The trim removed 1 base at V and 8 bases at J, leaving 3 bases unmatched. The CDR3 DNA follows: TGTGCCAGCAGCCAAGGGACTAGCGGGATAGACATTCAGTACTTC. It codes for CASSQGTSGIDIQYF.

With regard to this clonotype: One base away lies a much larger clone, so this may be a sequencing read error. The chain recombines TRBV12-3 or TRBV12-4 with TRBJ2-5; TRBD2 agrees at 9 bases. This CDR3 has 15 amino acids. Trimming took 11 bases from V and 1 from J; bases not matched to a gene: 11. The CDR3 DNA follows: TGTGCCGGCGGAGAAGTAGCGGGGGCCCAAGAGACCCAGTACTTC. Translated: CAGGEVAGAQETQYF.

This clonotype came up many times. V gene TRBV5-6 combines with J gene TRBJ2-2, with no clear D. Between the trimmed V and J ends, which lost 0 bases and 0 bases, there was a span of 3 bases. The CDR3 totals 14 residues. Per the germline V gene, CDR1 is SGHDT and CDR2 is YYEEEE. The CDR3 nucleotides are TGTGCCAGCAGCTTGGCTGCGAACACCGGGGAGCTGTTTTTT. Protein sequence: CASSLAANTGELFF.

Only a few counts were recorded for this clonotype. The V call is TRBV4-3, the J call TRBJ1-3; TRBD1 is a possible D gene (5 bases). The length of the CDR3 is 14 residues. CDR1 and CDR2 from the germline V gene are LGHNA and YSLEER. V was trimmed by 4 bases and J by 4 bases, leaving 11 bases between them. The CDR3 here is CASSPDGAGNTIYF. The CDR3 bases are TGCGCCAGCAGCCCCGACGGGGCGGGAAACACCATATATTTT.

This clonotype has just a few counts. Here the CDR3 DNA reads TGTGCCAGTAGTATTATGGGGGTCACTGAAGCTTTCTTT. Its translation is CASSIMGVTEAFF. This chain joins TRBV19 and TRBJ1-1; TRBD1 is a possible D gene (5 bases). CDR1 is LNHDA, CDR2 SQIVND, per germline (reference sequence). V was trimmed by 3 bases and J by 4 bases, leaving 9 bases between them. The CDR3 runs 13 residues. Variable domain in full (rest from reference TRBV19 and TRBJ1-1): DGGITQSPKYLFRKEGQNVTLSCEQNLNHDAMYWYRQDPGQGLRLIYYSQIVNDFQKGDIAEGYSVSREKKESFPLTVTSAQKNPTAFYLCASSIMGVTEAFFGQGTRLTVV.

The CDR3 DNA sequence: TGTGCCAGCAGCCAAGATGGGGGGATTCGGCAGCCCCAGCATTTT. Its protein is CASSQDGGIRQPQHF. The chain is built from TRBV3-1 and TRBJ1-5, with D maybe TRBD1 (5 bases). Germline-derived CDR1 and CDR2 are LGHDT and YNNKEL (reference sequence). The CDR3 is made up of 15 amino acids. The V end was cut by 0 bases, the J end by 7 bases, with 13 bases between.

The V and J genes are TRBV20-1 and TRBJ2-7; the D gene is possibly TRBD2 (5 bases). V lost 6 bases and J 3 bases, leaving 15 bases between the germline ends. Germline CDR1 and CDR2: DFQATT and SNEGSKA (reference sequence). This CDR3 spans 13 amino acids. The CDR3 bases are TGCAGTGCCAGCCCCGGAGGTAGCTACGAGCAGTACTTC. Translating it yields CSASPGGSYEQYF.